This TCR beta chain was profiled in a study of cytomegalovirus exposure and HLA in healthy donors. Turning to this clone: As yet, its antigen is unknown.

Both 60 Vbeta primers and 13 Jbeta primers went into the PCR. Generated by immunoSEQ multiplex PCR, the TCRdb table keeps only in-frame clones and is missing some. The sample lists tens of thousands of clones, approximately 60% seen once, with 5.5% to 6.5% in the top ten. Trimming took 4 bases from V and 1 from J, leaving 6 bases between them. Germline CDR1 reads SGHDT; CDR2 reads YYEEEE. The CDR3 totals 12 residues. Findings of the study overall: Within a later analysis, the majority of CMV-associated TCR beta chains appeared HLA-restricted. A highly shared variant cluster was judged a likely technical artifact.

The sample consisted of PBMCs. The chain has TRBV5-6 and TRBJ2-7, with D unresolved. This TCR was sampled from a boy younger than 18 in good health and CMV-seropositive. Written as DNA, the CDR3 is TGTGCCAGCAGCAGAGGTTCCTACGAGCAGTACTTC. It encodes CASSRGSYEQYF.